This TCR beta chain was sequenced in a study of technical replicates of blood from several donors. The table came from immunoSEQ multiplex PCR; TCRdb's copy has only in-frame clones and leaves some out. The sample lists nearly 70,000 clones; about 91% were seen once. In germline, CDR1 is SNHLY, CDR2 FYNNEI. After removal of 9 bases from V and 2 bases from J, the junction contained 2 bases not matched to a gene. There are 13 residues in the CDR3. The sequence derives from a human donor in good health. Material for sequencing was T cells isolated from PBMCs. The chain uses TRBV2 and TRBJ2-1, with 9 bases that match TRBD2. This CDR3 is CASSGGPYNEQFF. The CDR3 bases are TGTGCCAGTAGCGGGGGACCCTACAATGAGCAGTTCTTC.